The 16 T cell receptor beta chains listed next were all sequenced from one sample in a study of tumor-infiltrating lymphocytes in localized non-small cell lung cancer. Sequencing used immunoSEQ multiplex PCR; TCRdb keeps in-frame clones, though not all of them. Found here are fewer than 20,000 clones, around 63% of them singletons; the top ten hold 6.5%. The sequencing input was lung tumor tissue. These receptors were taken from a human donor with non-small cell lung cancer.

The chain combines TRBV29-1 with TRBJ1-1, with 7 bases matching TRBD1. After removal of 4 bases from V and 4 bases from J, the junction contained 9 bases not matched to a gene. The CDR3 sequence is 14 residues long. Germline-derived CDR1 and CDR2 are SQVTM and ANQGSEA. CDR3 nucleotides: TGCAGCGTTGCGGCGACGACAGGGAGCACTGAAGCTTTCTTT. Amino acid sequence: CSVAATTGSTEAFF.

The V and J genes are TRBV10-3 and TRBJ2-1; TRBD2 aligns across 15 bases. The germline V gene has CDR1 ENHRY and CDR2 SYGVKD. This CDR3 has 14 residues. Germline trimming cut 11 bases from V and 7 bases from J; bases unmatched to any gene: 6. CDR3 amino acids: CAARGLAGGNEQFF. CDR3 bases: TGTGCCGCTAGGGGACTAGCGGGAGGTAATGAGCAGTTCTTC.

The CDR3 loop reads CASRFGQGGQPQHF. CDR3 nucleotides: TGTGCCAGCAGATTCGGACAGGGCGGACAGCCCCAGCATTTT. The chain uses TRBV6-6 and TRBJ1-5; 8 positions match TRBD1. V was clipped by 6 bases and J by 7 bases; unmatched bases: 8. Germline V gene lookup returns CDR1 MNHNY and CDR2 SVGAGI (reference sequence). The CDR3 sequence is 14 residues long.

The V call is TRBV5-1, the J call TRBJ2-3, with D possibly TRBD2 on 6 matching bases. The V end lost 1 base, the J end lost 3 bases, and 9 bases lay between the germline ends. Germline V lookup: CDR1 SGHRS, CDR2 YFSETQ. The CDR3 consists of 14 residues. The CDR3 coding sequence is TGCGCCAGCAGCTTGAGACTAGATACAGATACGCAGTATTTT. Translation: CASSLRLDTDTQYF.

This chain connects TRBV7-2 to TRBJ1-2; the D is unclear. V gave up 1 base and J gave up 4 bases, with 22 bases separating them. Germline V gives CDR1 SGHTA, CDR2 FQGNSA. This CDR3 is built from 18 residues. CDR3 residues: CASSLGVDTDPLGYGYTF. The CDR3 coding sequence is TGTGCCAGCAGCTTAGGAGTAGACACAGATCCTCTCGGCTATGGCTACACCTTC.

Within the sample, this clone is large (0.1 to 1%). The chain carries TRBV4-3 and TRBJ2-5; either TRBD1 or TRBD2 may supply D (5 bases each). Germline CDR1 reads LGHNA; CDR2 reads YSLEER. V lost 8 bases, J lost 4 bases, and 11 bases lay in between. This CDR3 has 12 residues. As DNA, the CDR3 is TGCGCCAGCTCGGGGCTCGGAGAGACCCAGTACTTC. This codes for CASSGLGETQYF.

This clone has just one count. The CDR3, as DNA: TGTGCCAGCAGCTTGTCGACAGTGGATGAGCAGTTCTTC. This sequence encodes CASSLSTVDEQFF. The V gene is TRBV7-9, the J gene TRBJ2-1; possible D gene TRBD1, 5 bases. Germline V gene lookup returns CDR1 SEHNR and CDR2 FQNEAQ (reference sequence). The V end was cut by 3 bases, the J end by 8 bases, with 11 bases between. The CDR3 loop spans 13 amino acids.

The CDR3: CASTTGVGNTEAFF. CDR3 DNA: TGTGCCAGTACTACTGGGGTGGGGAACACTGAAGCTTTCTTT. The rearrangement links TRBV19 to TRBJ1-1, with D unclear. Deletions cut 7 bases from V and 1 base from J, with 13 bases between. Germline loops: CDR1 LNHDA, CDR2 SQIVND (reference sequence). CDR3 length: 14 residues.

The chain recombines TRBV11-2 with TRBJ2-6; 7 nucleotides agree with TRBD1. V lost 3 bases to trimming and J lost 0 bases; unmatched junction nucleotides: 2. The V gene's germline CDR1 is SGHAT and CDR2 FQNNGV. The CDR3 sequence is 16 residues long. CDR3: CASSFRGLSGANVLTF. The CDR3 DNA follows: TGTGCCAGCAGCTTTAGGGGGCTCTCTGGGGCCAACGTCCTGACTTTC.

CDR3 nucleotides: TGTGCCAGCAGTTTATACCTAGCTACGCAGTATTTT. Residues: CASSLYLATQYF. This chain uses TRBV28 with TRBJ2-3, with a possible D match to TRBD2 (5 bases). V dropped 1 base and J dropped 8 bases, with 7 bases sitting between them. This CDR3 has 12 amino acids. CDR1 is MDHEN and CDR2 is SYDVKM in the germline V gene.

V gene TRBV6-1 combines with J gene TRBJ1-2; no clear D gene. The germline CDR1 and CDR2 sequences are MNHNS and SASEGT. Between the trimmed V and J ends, which lost 1 base and 8 bases, there was a span of 8 bases. The CDR3 sequence is 12 residues long. Here the CDR3 DNA reads TGTGCCAGCAGTGAAGGGGGAGGGGGCTACACCTTC. Its protein is CASSEGGGGYTF.

The genes are TRBV27 and TRBJ1-6; 8 positions agree with TRBD1. Trimming at V came to 4 bases and at J to 9 bases, leaving 2 bases not matched to a gene. Germline CDR1 reads MNHEY; CDR2 reads SMNVEV (reference sequence). The CDR3 has 13 amino acids. CDR3 residues: CASSSGGLSPLHF. The CDR3 DNA reads as TGTGCCAGCAGTTCAGGGGGCCTTTCACCCCTCCACTTT.

This clone appeared a few times. One end of the junction fails to match germline, which may point to a read error. CDR3 loop: CASSLDLRETGELFF. In nucleotides, the CDR3 is TGTGCCAGCAGCTTGGATTTGCGGGAGACCGGGGAGCTGTTTTTT. The rearrangement links TRBV5-3 to TRBJ2-2, with 7 positions matching TRBD2. TRBV5-3 is marked as an open reading frame, function uncertain. CDR3 length: 15 amino acids.

The V and J genes are TRBV21-1 and TRBJ2-1; the tabulated D call, TRBD1, remains unverified against the DNA. TRBV21-1 has pseudogene status. CDR3 length: 14 amino acids. The DNA of the CDR3 is TGTGCCAGCACCGCAGGAAGCTCCTACAATGAGCAGTTCTTC. This gives the protein CASTAGSSYNEQFF.

Comment on this clone: Mismatch with germline at one junction end may stem from a read error. The CDR3 DNA follows: TGTGCTAGCAGCCCAGCCGGGACAGGGAACTCCGAGCAGTACTTC. Encoded protein: CASSPAGTGNSEQYF. The chain has TRBV7-7 and TRBJ2-7; 9 nucleotides align to TRBD1. CDR3 length: 15 residues. Germline V gene data show CDR1 as SSHAT and CDR2 as FNYEAQ (reference sequence).

The chain is built from TRBV5-3 and TRBJ2-2; 7 bases align to TRBD2. TRBV5-3 counts as an open reading frame of uncertain function. This CDR3 contains 13 residues. Unmatched junction bases numbered 7, after V lost 5 bases and J lost 9 bases. The CDR3 nucleotides read TGTGCCAGAAGGAACTTGACTAGCTGGGAGCTGTTTTTT. Amino acid sequence: CARRNLTSWELFF.